This record concerns one T cell receptor (beta chain) sequence. The data originate from a study of blood T cell repertoires in COVID-19. At the level of the study: Samples of COVID-19 (acute and convalescent) were obtained from the United States, Italy and Spain. In each case, the material was cDNA or gDNA derived from T cells, B-cell-depleted T cells, or PBMCs.

Sequenced by immunoSEQ multiplex PCR; TCRdb stores in-frame clones only, minus some. The sample comprises tens of thousands of clones, around 78% of which are singletons, and about 20% rests with the top ten. Sequencing was performed on peripheral blood. This TCR derives from an elderly woman with acute or convalescent COVID-19.

The CDR3 DNA reads as TGTGCCTGGAACCTACAGATGGATGAGCAGTTCTTC. Protein: CAWNLQMDEQFF. The chain recombines TRBV30 with TRBJ2-1; D is unresolved. Germline-derived CDR1 and CDR2 are GTSNPN and SVGIG (reference sequence). This CDR3 comprises 12 residues. Trimming took off 4 bases at V and 8 bases at J, with 12 bases between the two ends.